Listed below are T cell receptor beta chains from one sample, sequenced in a study of T cell changes during pregnancy in multiple sclerosis. Profiled with immunoSEQ multiplex PCR; TCRdb holds only in-frame clones, not every one. The sample shows about 35,000 clones, around 90% of them seen only once. Sequencing used CD4+ T cells from peripheral blood mononuclear cells, obtained in the third trimester of pregnancy. The receptors stem from a female donor in good health, enrolled as a control in a pregnancy study. Both conserved end residues are part of each CDR3. Fields, in order: clone size, V gene, J gene, D gene, CDR3 protein, CDR3 DNA. D genes are given only for firm matches. Clone size is given for some rows only: seen once, a few or many times, or a class if the clone is expanded.

size: .; V: TRBV28; J: TRBJ2-7; D: TRBD2; CDR3: CASNILAGGPSNEQYF; DNA: TGTGCCAGCAACATACTAGCGGGAGGGCCTTCCAACGAGCAGTACTTC
size: .; V: TRBV7-2; J: TRBJ1-1; D: .; CDR3: CASSLAQGLDTEAFF; DNA: TGTGCCAGCAGCTTAGCGCAGGGCTTGGACACTGAAGCTTTCTTT
size: .; V: TRBV28; J: TRBJ2-5; D: TRBD2; CDR3: CASSSSGDQETQYF; DNA: TGTGCCAGCAGTTCTAGCGGGGACCAAGAGACCCAGTACTTC
size: .; V: TRBV7-2; J: TRBJ1-1; D: .; CDR3: CASSGRGGVRLDTEAFF; DNA: TGTGCCAGCAGCGGCAGGGGTGGTGTAAGATTGGACACTGAAGCTTTCTTT
size: .; V: TRBV7-9; J: TRBJ1-4; D: TRBD1; CDR3: CASSLLGQVTNEKLFF; DNA: TGTGCCAGCAGCCTCCTAGGACAGGTGACTAATGAAAAACTGTTTTTT
size: .; V: TRBV11-3; J: TRBJ1-6; D: .; CDR3: CASSLGSGVDSPLHF; DNA: TGTGCCAGCAGCTTGGGGTCCGGGGTAGATTCACCCCTCCACTTT
size: once; V: TRBV7-3; J: TRBJ2-1; D: .; CDR3: CASSRFRSSYNEQFF; DNA: TGTGCCAGCAGCCGCTTTCGGAGCTCCTACAATGAGCAGTTCTTC
size: .; V: TRBV4-3; J: TRBJ2-4; D: .; CDR3: CASSDTHSGPAKNIQYF; DNA: TGCGCCAGCAGCGATACTCACAGCGGGCCGGCCAAAAACATTCAGTACTTC
size: .; V: TRBV6-5; J: TRBJ1-2; D: .; CDR3: CASSPRVSFHGYTF; DNA: TGTGCCAGCAGCCCCAGGGTTTCCTTCCATGGCTACACCTTC
size: .; V: TRBV19; J: TRBJ2-7; D: TRBD1; CDR3: CASSIGDRGPYEQYF; DNA: TGTGCCAGTAGTATAGGCGACAGGGGGCCCTACGAGCAGTACTTC
size: once; V: TRBV9; J: TRBJ2-7; D: .; CDR3: CASSGGRSSYEQYF; DNA: TGTGCCAGCAGCGGGGGCAGGAGCTCCTACGAGCAGTACTTC
size: .; V: TRBV6-4; J: TRBJ1-1; D: TRBD1; CDR3: CASRPRDRGSTEAFF; DNA: TGTGCCAGCAGACCCCGGGACAGGGGGAGCACTGAAGCTTTCTTT
size: .; V: TRBV5-1; J: TRBJ2-2; D: TRBD1; CDR3: CASKPTGDTGELFF; DNA: TGCGCCAGCAAACCCACAGGGGACACCGGGGAGCTGTTTTTT
size: few; V: TRBV29-1; J: TRBJ2-7; D: TRBD1; CDR3: CSVARTGDEQYF; DNA: TGCAGCGTAGCTCGGACAGGGGACGAGCAGTACTTC
size: .; V: TRBV19; J: TRBJ2-1; D: TRBD2; CDR3: CASSSFVLAGLYEQFF; DNA: TGTGCCAGTAGCTCATTCGTCCTAGCGGGATTATATGAGCAGTTCTTC
size: once; V: TRBV10-1; J: TRBJ2-2; D: .; CDR3: CATRPQGGTGELFF; DNA: TGCGCCACCCGACCCCAGGGGGGCACCGGGGAGCTGTTTTTT
size: .; V: TRBV28; J: TRBJ2-5; D: .; CDR3: CASSLIGTRNRNGETQYF; DNA: TGTGCCAGCAGTCTTATCGGGACACGCAATCGTAACGGGGAGACCCAGTACTTC
size: .; V: TRBV9; J: TRBJ2-1; D: TRBD2; CDR3: CASSVSGRANEQFF; DNA: TGTGCCAGCAGCGTTAGCGGGAGGGCCAATGAGCAGTTCTTC
size: .; V: TRBV10-2; J: TRBJ1-5; D: .; CDR3: CASSESEGGSHQPQHF; DNA: TGCGCCAGCAGTGAGTCTGAGGGAGGGTCGCATCAGCCCCAGCATTTT
size: .; V: TRBV6-6; J: TRBJ1-1; D: .; CDR3: CASSYSGTHQEAFF; DNA: TGTGCCAGCAGTTACTCCGGGACACATCAAGAGGCTTTCTTT
size: .; V: TRBV9; J: TRBJ2-3; D: .; CDR3: CASSVVDRGDTQYF; DNA: TGTGCCAGCAGCGTAGTGGACCGGGGTGATACGCAGTATTTT
size: .; V: TRBV28; J: TRBJ2-1; D: TRBD1; CDR3: CASSLGQGVDEQFF; DNA: TGTGCCAGCAGTTTAGGACAGGGTGTGGATGAGCAGTTCTTC
size: .; V: TRBV28; J: TRBJ2-1; D: .; CDR3: CASSGSRVNEQFF; DNA: TGTGCCAGCAGTGGTAGCAGGGTCAATGAGCAGTTCTTC
size: .; V: TRBV19; J: TRBJ2-1; D: .; CDR3: CASSGSSSYNEQFF; DNA: TGTGCCAGTAGCGGTTCTAGCTCCTACAATGAGCAGTTCTTC
size: once; V: TRBV2; J: TRBJ1-5; D: .; CDR3: CASRGMGNQPQHF; DNA: TGTGCCAGCAGGGGCATGGGCAATCAGCCCCAGCATTTT
size: .; V: TRBV10-3; J: TRBJ2-5; D: .; CDR3: CASQGNQETQYF; DNA: TGTGCCTCGCAGGGTAACCAAGAGACCCAGTACTTC
size: .; V: TRBV11-2; J: TRBJ2-5; D: TRBD2; CDR3: CASSLPTSGGEETQYF; DNA: TGTGCCAGCAGCTTGCCAACTAGCGGGGGGGAAGAGACCCAGTACTTC
size: .; V: TRBV16; J: TRBJ1-1; D: TRBD1; CDR3: CASTVTQGATEAFF; DNA: TGTGCCAGCACCGTGACCCAGGGGGCGACTGAAGCTTTCTTT
size: .; V: TRBV4-1; J: TRBJ2-3; D: .; CDR3: CASSQGPGDTQYF; DNA: TGCGCCAGCAGCCAAGGCCCCGGAGATACGCAGTATTTT
size: .; V: TRBV6-6; J: TRBJ2-3; D: TRBD1; CDR3: CASSYPGGADTQYF; DNA: TGTGCCAGCAGTTATCCAGGGGGCGCAGATACGCAGTATTTT
size: once; V: TRBV11-1; J: TRBJ2-5; D: .; CDR3: CASSSSIAPKQETQYF; DNA: TGTGCCAGCAGCTCATCGATAGCCCCAAAGCAAGAGACCCAGTACTTC
size: .; V: TRBV19; J: TRBJ1-2; D: .; CDR3: CASSIRGEVYGYTF; DNA: TGTGCCAGTAGTATCCGGGGGGAGGTCTATGGCTACACCTTC
size: .; V: TRBV5-1; J: TRBJ1-4; D: .; CDR3: CASSLAPLAATNEKLFF; DNA: TGCGCCAGCAGCTTGGCGCCGTTGGCAGCAACTAATGAAAAACTGTTTTTT
size: medium-sized; V: TRBV7-9; J: TRBJ2-5; D: .; CDR3: CASSLVGSGETQYF; DNA: TGTGCCAGCAGCTTAGTAGGTAGCGGAGAGACCCAGTACTTC
size: .; V: TRBV7-2; J: TRBJ2-1; D: TRBD1; CDR3: CASSFRTGIAYNEQFF; DNA: TGTGCCAGCAGCTTCCGGACAGGGATCGCCTACAATGAGCAGTTCTTC
size: .; V: TRBV5-4; J: TRBJ2-5; D: TRBD1; CDR3: CASSYGQGIQETQYF; DNA: TGTGCCAGCAGCTACGGACAGGGGATCCAAGAGACCCAGTACTTC
size: few; V: TRBV19; J: TRBJ2-7; D: TRBD2; CDR3: CASSPRDRAGGRREQYF; DNA: TGTGCCAGTAGTCCACGGGACCGGGCGGGGGGTCGGCGCGAGCAGTACTTC
size: medium-sized; V: TRBV6-5; J: TRBJ1-5; D: .; CDR3: CASSYSSGAGQPQHF; DNA: TGTGCCAGCAGTTACTCGTCAGGGGCTGGTCAGCCCCAGCATTTT
size: .; V: TRBV25-1; J: TRBJ2-2; D: TRBD1; CDR3: CASRTTGGTGELFF; DNA: TGTGCCAGCAGAACGACAGGGGGCACCGGGGAGCTGTTTTTT
size: once; V: TRBV18; J: TRBJ1-1; D: TRBD1; CDR3: CASSPRTGDEAFF; DNA: TGTGCCAGCTCACCGAGGACAGGGGACGAAGCTTTCTTT
size: .; V: TRBV5-1; J: TRBJ2-5; D: .; CDR3: CASSSGGQIRTQYF; DNA: TGCGCCAGCAGCTCGGGGGGCCAGATTCGGACCCAGTACTTC
size: .; V: TRBV15; J: TRBJ2-5; D: .; CDR3: CATRTSQGPDRETQYF; DNA: TGTGCCACCAGGACTTCACAGGGCCCAGATCGAGAGACCCAGTACTTC
size: .; V: TRBV9; J: TRBJ1-2; D: .; CDR3: CASSVDTGRYGYTF; DNA: TGTGCCAGCAGCGTAGATACAGGGCGCTATGGCTACACCTTC
size: .; V: TRBV11-3; J: TRBJ2-1; D: TRBD2; CDR3: CASSSYGASGGASANEQFF; DNA: TGTGCCAGCAGCTCCTACGGGGCTAGCGGGGGGGCCTCGGCGAATGAGCAGTTCTTC
size: .; V: TRBV6-5; J: TRBJ2-5; D: .; CDR3: CASREEGWETQYF; DNA: TGTGCCAGCAGAGAAGAGGGCTGGGAGACCCAGTACTTC
size: few; V: TRBV28; J: TRBJ1-1; D: .; CDR3: CASGISTSGTEAFF; DNA: TGTGCCAGCGGAATAAGTACCTCGGGCACTGAAGCTTTCTTT
size: .; V: TRBV11-2; J: TRBJ2-7; D: .; CDR3: CASSLYRGVYEQYF; DNA: TGTGCCAGCAGCCTCTACCGGGGAGTCTACGAGCAGTACTTC
size: once; V: TRBV18; J: TRBJ2-7; D: TRBD2; CDR3: CASSSLAGGPYEQYF; DNA: TGTGCCAGCTCATCTCTAGCGGGAGGTCCCTACGAGCAGTACTTC
size: once; V: TRBV5-3; J: TRBJ2-1; D: TRBD2; CDR3: CARRNAGGPVNEQFF; DNA: TGTGCCAGAAGAAACGCGGGAGGGCCGGTAAATGAGCAGTTCTTC
size: .; V: TRBV5-6; J: TRBJ1-1; D: .; CDR3: CASSLAGLSEAFF; DNA: TGTGCCAGCAGCTTGGCCGGGTTATCTGAAGCTTTCTTT
size: .; V: TRBV7-3; J: TRBJ2-5; D: .; CDR3: CASSLMRQETQYF; DNA: TGTGCCAGCAGCTTAATGCGGCAAGAGACCCAGTACTTC
size: .; V: TRBV14; J: TRBJ2-7; D: TRBD1; CDR3: CASSQGGTGIYEQYF; DNA: TGTGCCAGCAGCCAAGGGGGGACAGGAATCTACGAGCAGTACTTC
size: once; V: TRBV20-1; J: TRBJ1-2; D: .; CDR3: CSARGEGGYTF; DNA: TGCAGTGCTAGGGGTGAGGGTGGCTACACCTTC
size: .; V: TRBV27; J: TRBJ1-4; D: .; CDR3: CASSFRDTKGSNEKLFF; DNA: TGTGCCAGCAGTTTTAGGGACACAAAAGGGTCTAATGAAAAACTGTTTTTT
size: .; V: TRBV6-1; J: TRBJ2-7; D: .; CDR3: CASSPGRGSYEQYF; DNA: TGTGCCAGCAGTCCCGGCAGGGGCTCCTACGAGCAGTACTTC
size: .; V: TRBV29-1; J: TRBJ2-3; D: TRBD2; CDR3: CSTEGTTTDTQYF; DNA: TGCAGCACTGAGGGGACTACCACAGATACGCAGTATTTT
size: .; V: TRBV19; J: TRBJ1-3; D: .; CDR3: CASSIRSGNTIYF; DNA: TGTGCCAGTAGTATACGGAGTGGAAACACCATATATTTT
size: .; V: TRBV5-4; J: TRBJ1-6; D: .; CDR3: CASSSVTGDSPLHF; DNA: TGTGCCAGCAGCTCAGTTACAGGAGATTCACCCCTCCACTTT
size: .; V: TRBV7-8; J: TRBJ2-5; D: TRBD1; CDR3: CASSFETGLQETQYF; DNA: TGTGCCAGCAGCTTCGAGACAGGGCTACAAGAGACCCAGTACTTC
size: once; V: TRBV9; J: TRBJ2-1; D: TRBD2; CDR3: CASSASLAGAQFF; DNA: TGTGCCAGCAGCGCCTCACTAGCGGGGGCGCAGTTCTTC